This TCR beta chain was captured by sequencing in a study of cytotoxic CD8 clonotypes in ibrutinib-treated CLL. Study-level information: Partial responders roughly 25, complete 2; 12 progressed and about 14 stayed in remission by median roughly 5.5 years. Samples showed on average about 260,000 productive templates and about 100,000 productive rearrangements.

Clones were sequenced by immunoSEQ multiplex PCR, and TCRdb holds only the in-frame ones, with some missing. The sample contains some 350,000 clones, roughly 71% of which appear only once. The CDR3 extends over 13 amino acids. Deletions cut 7 bases from V and 4 bases from J, with 15 bases between. Germline V CDR1 and CDR2: SGHRS, YFSETQ. The receptor was isolated from a human donor with chronic lymphocytic leukemia. This chain links TRBV5-1 with TRBJ2-7, with D perhaps TRBD1 (6 bases). Here the sequenced sample was PBMCs, taken after 36 months of ibrutinib treatment. CDR3 protein: CASSTGMGYEQYF. The CDR3 DNA reads as TGCGCCAGCTCGACAGGTATGGGTTACGAGCAGTACTTC.